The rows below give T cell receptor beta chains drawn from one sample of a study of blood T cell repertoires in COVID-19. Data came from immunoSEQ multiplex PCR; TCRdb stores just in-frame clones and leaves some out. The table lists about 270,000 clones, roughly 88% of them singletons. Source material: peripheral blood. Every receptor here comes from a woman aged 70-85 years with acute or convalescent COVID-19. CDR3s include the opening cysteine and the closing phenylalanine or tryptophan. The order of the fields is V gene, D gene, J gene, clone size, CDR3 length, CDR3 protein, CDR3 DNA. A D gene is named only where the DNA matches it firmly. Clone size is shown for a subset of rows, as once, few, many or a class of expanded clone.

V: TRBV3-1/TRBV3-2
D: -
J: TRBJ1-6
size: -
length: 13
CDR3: CASSQRDNSPLHF
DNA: TGTGCCAGCAGCCAACGGGATAATTCACCCCTCCACTTT

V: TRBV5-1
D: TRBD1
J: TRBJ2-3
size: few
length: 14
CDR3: CASRQGASTDTQYF
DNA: TGCGCCAGCAGACAGGGGGCCAGCACAGATACGCAGTATTTT

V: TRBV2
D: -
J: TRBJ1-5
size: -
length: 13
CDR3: CASSDGGNQPQHF
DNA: TGTGCCAGCAGTGACGGGGGCAATCAGCCCCAGCATTTT

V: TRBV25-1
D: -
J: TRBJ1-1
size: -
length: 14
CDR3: CASSELTGNTEAFF
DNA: TGTGCCAGCAGTGAACTTACAGGAAACACTGAAGCTTTCTTT

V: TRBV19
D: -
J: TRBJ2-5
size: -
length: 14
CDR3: CASKGTAAGETQYF
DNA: TGTGCCAGTAAAGGGACAGCCGCGGGGGAGACCCAGTACTTC

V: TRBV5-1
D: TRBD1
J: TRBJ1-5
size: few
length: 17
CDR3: CASSPGTGSKTHQPQHF
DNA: TGCGCCAGCAGCCCCGGGACAGGCTCCAAAACGCACCAGCCCCAGCATTTT

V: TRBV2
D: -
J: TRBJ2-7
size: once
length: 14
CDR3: CASLQGSRTYEQYF
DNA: TGTGCCAGCTTGCAGGGGTCCCGCACCTACGAGCAGTACTTC

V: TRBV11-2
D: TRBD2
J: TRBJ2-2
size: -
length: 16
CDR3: CASSPYGGDNTGELFF
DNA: TGTGCCAGCAGCCCATACGGGGGGGATAACACCGGGGAGCTGTTTTTT

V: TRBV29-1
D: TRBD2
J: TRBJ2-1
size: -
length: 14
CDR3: CSARTSGLQSEQFF
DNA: TGCAGCGCGCGGACTAGCGGACTACAATCGGAGCAGTTCTTC

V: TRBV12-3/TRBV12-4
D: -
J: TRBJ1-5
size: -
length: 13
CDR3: CASSFVEGEPQHF
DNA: TGTGCCAGCAGTTTCGTCGAGGGGGAGCCCCAGCATTTT

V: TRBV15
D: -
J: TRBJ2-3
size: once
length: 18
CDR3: CATSRGGGVKTSTDTQYF
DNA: TGTGCCACCAGCAGAGGGGGCGGGGTAAAAACCAGCACAGATACGCAGTATTTT

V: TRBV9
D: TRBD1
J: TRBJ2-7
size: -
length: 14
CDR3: CASSRGQGAYEQYF
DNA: TGTGCCAGCAGCCGGGGGCAGGGGGCTTACGAGCAGTACTTC

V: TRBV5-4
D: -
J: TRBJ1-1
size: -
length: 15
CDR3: CASSPGSAVRPEAFF
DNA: TGTGCCAGCAGCCCGGGAAGTGCGGTCAGGCCTGAAGCTTTCTTT

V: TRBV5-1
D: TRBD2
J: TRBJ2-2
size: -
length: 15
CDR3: CASSALAGQTGELFF
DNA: TGCGCCAGCAGCGCGTTAGCGGGGCAGACCGGGGAGCTGTTTTTT

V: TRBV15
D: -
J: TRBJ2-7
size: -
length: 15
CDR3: CATSRGNGQSYEQYF
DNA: TGTGCCACCAGCAGAGGAAACGGACAGTCCTACGAGCAGTACTTC

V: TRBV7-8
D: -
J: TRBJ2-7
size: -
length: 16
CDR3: CASSPGRQASAYEQYF
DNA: TGTGCCAGCAGCCCAGGCCGACAGGCCTCCGCCTACGAGCAGTACTTC

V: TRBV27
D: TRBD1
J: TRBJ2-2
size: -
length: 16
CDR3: CASSAWDRGNTGELFF
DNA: TGTGCCAGCAGTGCCTGGGACAGGGGGAACACCGGGGAGCTGTTTTTT

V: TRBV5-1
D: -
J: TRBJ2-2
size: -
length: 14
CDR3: CASSLGQGSGELFF
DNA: TGCGCCAGCAGCTTGGGCCAGGGGTCCGGGGAGCTGTTTTTT

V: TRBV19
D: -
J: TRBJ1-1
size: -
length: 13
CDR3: CASSHPQGAEAFF
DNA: TGTGCCAGTAGTCACCCCCAGGGCGCTGAAGCTTTCTTT

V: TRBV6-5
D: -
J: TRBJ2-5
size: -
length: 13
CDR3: CAILSGVVETQYF
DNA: TGTGCCATCCTGTCCGGTGTAGTCGAGACCCAGTACTTC

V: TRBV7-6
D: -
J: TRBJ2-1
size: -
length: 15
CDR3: CASSLAAGANNEQFF
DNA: TGTGCCAGCAGCTTAGCGGCGGGGGCCAACAATGAGCAGTTCTTC

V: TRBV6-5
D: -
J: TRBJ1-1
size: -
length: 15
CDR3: CASSWGGGADTEAFF
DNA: TGTGCCAGCAGTTGGGGTGGGGGCGCGGACACTGAAGCTTTCTTT

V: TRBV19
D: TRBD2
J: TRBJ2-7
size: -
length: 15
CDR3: CARGGRGGRGGEQYF
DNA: TGTGCCCGGGGGGGGCGGGGGGGGCGGGGGGGCGAGCAGTACTTC

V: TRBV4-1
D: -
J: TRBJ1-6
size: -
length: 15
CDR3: CASSQDGSYNSPLHF
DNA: TGCGCCAGCAGCCAAGACGGGTCTTATAATTCACCCCTCCACTTT

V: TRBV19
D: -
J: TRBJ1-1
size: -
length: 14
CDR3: CASSATGMNTEAFF
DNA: TGTGCCAGTAGTGCCACAGGGATGAACACTGAAGCTTTCTTT

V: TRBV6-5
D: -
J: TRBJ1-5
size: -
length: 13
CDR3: CASPDFSNQPQHF
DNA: TGTGCCAGTCCGGACTTTAGCAATCAGCCCCAGCATTTT

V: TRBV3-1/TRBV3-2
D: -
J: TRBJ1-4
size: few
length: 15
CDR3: CASSQVVGGGEKLFF
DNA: TGTGCCAGCAGCCAAGTTGTGGGAGGAGGGGAAAAACTGTTTTTT

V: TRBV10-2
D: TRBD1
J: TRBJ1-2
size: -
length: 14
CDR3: CASSDGTDYAGYTF
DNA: TGCGCCAGCAGTGACGGGACAGACTATGCGGGCTACACCTTC

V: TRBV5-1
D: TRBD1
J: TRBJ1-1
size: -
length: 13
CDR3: CASSEPGQGEAFF
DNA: TGCGCCAGCTCAGAGCCCGGACAGGGAGAAGCTTTCTTT

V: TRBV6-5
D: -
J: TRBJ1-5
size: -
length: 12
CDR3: CASSSGRQPQHF
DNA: TGTGCCAGCAGTTCAGGGCGACAGCCCCAGCATTTT

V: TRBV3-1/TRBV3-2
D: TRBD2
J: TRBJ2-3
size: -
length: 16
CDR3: CASSLQGLAGRDTQYF
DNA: TGTGCCAGCAGCCTCCAGGGACTAGCGGGGAGAGATACGCAGTATTTT

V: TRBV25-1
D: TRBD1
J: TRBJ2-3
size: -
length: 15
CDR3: CASSDPTGSTDTQYF
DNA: TGTGCCAGCAGTGATCCGACAGGGAGCACAGATACGCAGTATTTT

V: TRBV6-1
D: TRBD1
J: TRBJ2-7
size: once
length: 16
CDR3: CASSVQPSTGPYEQYF
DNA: TGTGCCAGCAGTGTTCAACCCTCGACAGGGCCCTACGAGCAGTACTTC

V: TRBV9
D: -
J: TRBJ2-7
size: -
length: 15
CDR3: CASSVEQGPSYEQYF
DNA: TGTGCCAGCAGCGTAGAGCAGGGCCCTTCCTACGAGCAGTACTTC

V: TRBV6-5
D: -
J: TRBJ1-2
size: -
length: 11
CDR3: CASSPGYGYTF
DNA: TGTGCCAGCAGTCCAGGCTATGGCTACACCTTC

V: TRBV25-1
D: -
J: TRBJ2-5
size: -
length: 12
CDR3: CASSSSSETQYF
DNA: TGTGCCAGCAGTTCCTCCTCTGAGACCCAGTACTTC

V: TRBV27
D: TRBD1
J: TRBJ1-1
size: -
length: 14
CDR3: CASIDRGSNTEAFF
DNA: TGTGCCAGCATTGACAGGGGGTCTAACACTGAAGCTTTCTTT

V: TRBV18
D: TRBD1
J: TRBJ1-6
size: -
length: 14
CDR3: CASSRQGGDSPLHF
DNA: TGTGCCAGCTCACGACAGGGGGGAGATTCACCCCTCCACTTT

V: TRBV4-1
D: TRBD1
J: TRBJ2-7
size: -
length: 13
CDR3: CASSRDRAYEQYF
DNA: TGCGCCAGCAGCCGGGACAGAGCCTACGAGCAGTACTTC

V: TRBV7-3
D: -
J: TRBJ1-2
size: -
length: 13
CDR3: CASSLTPGAGYTF
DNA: TGTGCCAGCAGCTTAACACCGGGAGCTGGCTACACCTTC

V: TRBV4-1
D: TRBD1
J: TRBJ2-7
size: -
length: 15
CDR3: CASSQDRGSSYEQYF
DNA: TGCGCCAGCAGCCAAGACAGGGGGAGCTCCTACGAGCAGTACTTC

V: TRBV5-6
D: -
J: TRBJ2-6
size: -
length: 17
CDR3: CASSPGRTYSGANVLTF
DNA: TGTGCCAGCAGCCCGGGGAGGACCTACTCTGGGGCCAACGTCCTGACTTTC

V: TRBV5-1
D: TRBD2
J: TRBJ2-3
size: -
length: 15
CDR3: CASSLGSGGPNAGYF
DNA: TGCGCCAGCAGCTTAGGTAGCGGGGGGCCTAACGCGGGGTATTTT

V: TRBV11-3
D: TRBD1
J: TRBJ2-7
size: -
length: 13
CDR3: CASSLAWDRPLYF
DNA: TGTGCCAGCAGCTTAGCCTGGGACAGGCCCCTGTACTTC

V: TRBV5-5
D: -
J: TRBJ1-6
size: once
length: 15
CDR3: CASSSQGNDNSPLHF
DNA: TGTGCCAGCAGCTCGCAGGGGAACGATAATTCACCCCTCCACTTT

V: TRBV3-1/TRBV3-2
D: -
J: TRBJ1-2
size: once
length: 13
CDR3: CASSQGQTYGYTF
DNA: TGTGCCAGCAGCCAAGGACAGACCTATGGCTACACCTTC

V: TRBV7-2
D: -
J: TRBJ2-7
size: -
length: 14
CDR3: CASSLRGGPYEQYF
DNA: TGTGCCAGCAGCTTAAGGGGGGGGCCCTACGAGCAGTACTTC

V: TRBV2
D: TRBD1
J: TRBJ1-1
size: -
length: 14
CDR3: CASSFGQGNTEAFF
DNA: TGTGCCAGCAGTTTCGGACAGGGAAACACTGAAGCTTTCTTT

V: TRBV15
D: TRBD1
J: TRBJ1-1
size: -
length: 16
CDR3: CATSVGRTGQNTEAFF
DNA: TGTGCCACCAGCGTCGGAAGGACAGGCCAAAACACTGAAGCTTTCTTT

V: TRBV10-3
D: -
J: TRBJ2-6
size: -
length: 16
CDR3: CAISESTGSGANVLTF
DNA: TGTGCCATCAGTGAGTCGACCGGGAGCGGGGCCAACGTCCTGACTTTC

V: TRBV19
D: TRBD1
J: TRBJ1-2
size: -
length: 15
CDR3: CASSVRRQGPYAYTF
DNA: TGTGCCAGTAGTGTAAGGAGACAGGGCCCCTATGCCTACACCTTC

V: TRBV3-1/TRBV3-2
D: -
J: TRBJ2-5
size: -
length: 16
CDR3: CASSQGRRIRGETQYF
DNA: TGTGCCAGCAGCCAAGGTCGCAGGATACGGGGGGAGACCCAGTACTTC

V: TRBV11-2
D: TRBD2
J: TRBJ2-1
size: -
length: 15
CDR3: CASSETSGGYNEQFF
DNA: TGTGCCAGCAGCGAGACTAGCGGGGGCTACAATGAGCAGTTCTTC

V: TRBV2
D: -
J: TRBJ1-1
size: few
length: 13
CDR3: CASNRGMRTEAFF
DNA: TGTGCCAGCAATCGGGGGATGCGGACTGAAGCTTTCTTT

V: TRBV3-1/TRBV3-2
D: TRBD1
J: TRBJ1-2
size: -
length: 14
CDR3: CASSRAGQGYGYTF
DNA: TGTGCCAGCAGCCGCGCGGGACAGGGCTATGGCTACACCTTC

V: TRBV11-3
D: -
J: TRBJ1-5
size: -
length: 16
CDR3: CASSLRSTTGNQPQHF
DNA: TGTGCCAGCAGCCTGAGGTCAACAACGGGCAATCAGCCCCAGCATTTT